These T cell receptor beta chains were read from a single sample in a study of early T cells in non-severe SARS-CoV-2 infection. Each CDR3 protein gets one entry after TCRdb re-called the 5' RACE reads with MiXCR. The table includes tens of thousands of distinct CDR3 sequences, about 11% detected once. Sequencing was carried out using whole blood. Receptors were obtained from an adult who was a healthcare worker with PCR-confirmed SARS-CoV-2 infection or an uninfected control (not recorded which). Both conserved end residues are part of each CDR3. A D gene is named only where the DNA matches it firmly. Some rows have no size entry. The others give once, few or many, or a class for an expanded clone.

DNA	CDR3	D	J	V	size
TGTGCCAGCAGCTTTCAGAGTTCAGCGGGCAATGAGCAGTTCTTC	CASSFQSSAGNEQFF	NA	TRBJ2-1	TRBV7-3	many
TGCAGCGTGGTGGGGTTACAAGAGACCCAGTACTTC	CSVVGLQETQYF	NA	TRBJ2-5	TRBV29-1	many
TGTGCCAGCAGCTTCGCCAGAAGCACAGATACGCAGTATTTT	CASSFARSTDTQYF	NA	TRBJ2-3	TRBV7-9	many
TGCAGCGTTGGCCGGGACTCCCAAGAGACCCAGTACTTC	CSVGRDSQETQYF	NA	TRBJ2-5	TRBV29-1	NA
TGTGCCAGCAGTTCAATCAATGAGCAGTTCTTC	CASSSINEQFF	NA	TRBJ2-1	TRBV6-5	NA
TGTGCCAGCAGCTCTCGGGGGAAAGCCTACAATGAGCAGTTCTTC	CASSSRGKAYNEQFF	NA	TRBJ2-1	TRBV3-1	NA
TGCAGCGCGGCATATGGGAACACTGAAGCTTTCTTT	CSAAYGNTEAFF	NA	TRBJ1-1	TRBV29-1	many
TGTGCCAGCAGTTTACTCTCGGCATCTATAGTCTACGAGCAGTACTTC	CASSLLSASIVYEQYF	NA	TRBJ2-7	TRBV28	many
TGCGCCAGCAGCCAAGAGCCCACAAGTCGAGAGCAGTACTTC	CASSQEPTSREQYF	NA	TRBJ2-7	TRBV4-1	NA
TGTGCCAGCAGTTATGGCACCGGGGAGCTGTTTTTT	CASSYGTGELFF	NA	TRBJ2-2	TRBV12-3/TRBV12-4	many